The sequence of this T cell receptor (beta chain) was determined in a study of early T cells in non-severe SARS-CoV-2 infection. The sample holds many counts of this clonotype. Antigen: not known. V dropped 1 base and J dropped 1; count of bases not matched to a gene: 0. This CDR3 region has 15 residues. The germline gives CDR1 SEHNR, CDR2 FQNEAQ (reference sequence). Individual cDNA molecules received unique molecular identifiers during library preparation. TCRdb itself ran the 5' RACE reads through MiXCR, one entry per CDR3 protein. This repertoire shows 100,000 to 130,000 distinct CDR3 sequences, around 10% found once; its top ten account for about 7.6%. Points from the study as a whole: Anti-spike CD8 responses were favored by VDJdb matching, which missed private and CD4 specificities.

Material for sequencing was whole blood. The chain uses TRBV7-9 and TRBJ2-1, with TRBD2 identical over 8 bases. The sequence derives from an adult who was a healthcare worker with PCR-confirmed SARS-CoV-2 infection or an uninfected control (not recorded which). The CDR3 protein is CASSLVAGSYNEQFF. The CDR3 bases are TGTGCCAGCAGCTTAGTAGCGGGGTCCTACAATGAGCAGTTCTTC.